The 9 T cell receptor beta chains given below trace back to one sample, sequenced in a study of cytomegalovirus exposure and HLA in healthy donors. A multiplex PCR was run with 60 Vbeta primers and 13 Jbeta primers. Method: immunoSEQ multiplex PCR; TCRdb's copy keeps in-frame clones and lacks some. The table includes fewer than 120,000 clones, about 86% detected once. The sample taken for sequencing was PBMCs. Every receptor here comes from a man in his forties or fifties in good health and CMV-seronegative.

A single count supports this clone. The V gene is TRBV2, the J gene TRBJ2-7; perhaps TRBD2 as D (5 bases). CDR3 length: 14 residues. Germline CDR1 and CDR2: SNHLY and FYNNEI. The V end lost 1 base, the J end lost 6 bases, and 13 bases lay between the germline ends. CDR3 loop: CASSEGGFPGEQYF. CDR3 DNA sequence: TGTGCCAGCAGTGAAGGAGGGTTCCCCGGCGAGCAGTACTTC.

Here the CDR3 reads CSALDSLAFF. The CDR3 coding sequence is TGCAGTGCTTTAGACAGCTTGGCTTTCTTT. The rearrangement uses TRBV20-1 and TRBJ1-1, with D possibly matching TRBD1 (5 bases). V shed 5 bases and J shed 11 bases, with 12 bases lying between them. Germline V CDR1 and CDR2: DFQATT, SNEGSKA (reference sequence). The CDR3 loop spans 10 amino acids.

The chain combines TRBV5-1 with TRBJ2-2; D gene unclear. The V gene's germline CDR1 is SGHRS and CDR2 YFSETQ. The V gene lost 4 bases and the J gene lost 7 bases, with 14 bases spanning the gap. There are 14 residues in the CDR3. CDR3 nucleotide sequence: TGCGCCAGCAGCCCCTCCCTCGGCGGCGGGGAGCTGTTTTTT. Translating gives CASSPSLGGGELFF.

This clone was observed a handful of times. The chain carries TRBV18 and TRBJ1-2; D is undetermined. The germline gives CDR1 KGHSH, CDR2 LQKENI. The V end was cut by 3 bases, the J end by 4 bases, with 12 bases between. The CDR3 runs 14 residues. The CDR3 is CASSPTERGYGYTF. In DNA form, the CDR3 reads TGTGCCAGCTCACCCACGGAGCGGGGCTATGGCTACACCTTC.

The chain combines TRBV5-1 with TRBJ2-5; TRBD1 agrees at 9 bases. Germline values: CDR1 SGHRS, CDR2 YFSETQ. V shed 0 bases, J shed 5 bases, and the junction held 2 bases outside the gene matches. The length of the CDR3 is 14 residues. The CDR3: CASSLGQGGETQYF. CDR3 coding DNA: TGCGCCAGCAGCTTGGGACAGGGGGGGGAGACCCAGTACTTC. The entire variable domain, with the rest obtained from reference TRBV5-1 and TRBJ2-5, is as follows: KAGVTQTPRYLIKTRGQQVTLSCSPISGHRSVSWYQQTPGQGLQFLFEYFSETQRNKGNFPGRFSGRQFSNSRSEMNVSTLELGDSALYLCASSLGQGGETQYFGPGTRLLVL.

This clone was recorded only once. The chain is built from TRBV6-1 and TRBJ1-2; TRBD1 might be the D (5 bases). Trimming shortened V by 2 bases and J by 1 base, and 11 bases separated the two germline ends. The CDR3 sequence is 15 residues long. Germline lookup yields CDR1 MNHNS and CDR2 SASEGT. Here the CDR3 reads CASSETGSLNYGYTF. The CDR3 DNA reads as TGTGCCAGCAGTGAAACAGGTTCTCTTAACTATGGCTACACCTTC.

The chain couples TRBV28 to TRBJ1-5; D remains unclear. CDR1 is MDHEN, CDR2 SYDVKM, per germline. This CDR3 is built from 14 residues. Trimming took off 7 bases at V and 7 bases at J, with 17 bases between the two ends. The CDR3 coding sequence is TGTGCCAGCACCCGGAAGAGGGTCGGACAGCCCCAGCATTTT. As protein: CASTRKRVGQPQHF.

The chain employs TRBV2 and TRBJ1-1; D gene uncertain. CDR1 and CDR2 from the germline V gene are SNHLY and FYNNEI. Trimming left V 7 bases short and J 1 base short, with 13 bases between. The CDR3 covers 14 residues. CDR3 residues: CASTDKAGNTEAFF. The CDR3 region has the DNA TGTGCCAGCACCGATAAGGCGGGGAACACTGAAGCTTTCTTT.

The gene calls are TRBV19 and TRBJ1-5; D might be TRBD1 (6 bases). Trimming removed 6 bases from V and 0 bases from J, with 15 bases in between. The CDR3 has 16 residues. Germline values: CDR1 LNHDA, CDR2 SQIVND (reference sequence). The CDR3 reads CASRDRTVNSNQPQHF. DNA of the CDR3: TGTGCCAGTAGAGACAGGACCGTTAATAGCAATCAGCCCCAGCATTTT. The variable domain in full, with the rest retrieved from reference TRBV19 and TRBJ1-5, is DGGITQSPKYLFRKEGQNVTLSCEQNLNHDAMYWYRQDPGQGLRLIYYSQIVNDFQKGDIAEGYSVSREKKESFPLTVTSAQKNPTAFYLCASRDRTVNSNQPQHFGDGTRLSIL.